This T cell receptor (beta chain) derives from a study of blood T cell repertoires in COVID-19. V gave up 0 bases and J gave up 4 bases, with 10 bases separating them. The CDR3 sequence is 14 residues long. Germline V gene sequence: CDR1 SGHRS, CDR2 YFSETQ. The repertoire was sequenced with immunoSEQ multiplex PCR; TCRdb's copy has only in-frame clones and lacks some. The data hold roughly 130,000 clones, with about nine tenths observed a single time. This TCR came from a man aged 35 to 55 with acute or convalescent COVID-19. The sequenced sample consisted of peripheral blood. The V gene is TRBV5-1, the J gene TRBJ1-2; D call uncertain. The CDR3 spells CASSLGPAGYGYTF. The CDR3 region has the DNA TGCGCCAGCAGCTTGGGTCCCGCCGGCTATGGCTACACCTTC. Variable domain in full (rest from reference TRBV5-1 and TRBJ1-2): KAGVTQTPRYLIKTRGQQVTLSCSPISGHRSVSWYQQTPGQGLQFLFEYFSETQRNKGNFPGRFSGRQFSNSRSEMNVSTLELGDSALYLCASSLGPAGYGYTFGSGTRLTVV.